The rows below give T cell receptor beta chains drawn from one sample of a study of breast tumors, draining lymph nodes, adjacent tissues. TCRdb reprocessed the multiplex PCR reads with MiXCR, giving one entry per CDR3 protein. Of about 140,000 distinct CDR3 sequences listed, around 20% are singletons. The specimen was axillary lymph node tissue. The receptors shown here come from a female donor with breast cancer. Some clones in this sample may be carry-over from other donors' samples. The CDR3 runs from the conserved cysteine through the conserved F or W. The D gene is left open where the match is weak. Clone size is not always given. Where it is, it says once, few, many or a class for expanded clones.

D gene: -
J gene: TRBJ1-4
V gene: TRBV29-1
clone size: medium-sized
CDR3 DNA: TGCAGCGTGCTAAATGAAAAACTGTTTTTT
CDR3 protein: CSVLNEKLFF

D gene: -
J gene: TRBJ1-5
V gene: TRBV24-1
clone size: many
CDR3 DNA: TGTGCCACCAGTGATTTACTCAACCGGGCCCACAATCAGCCCCAGCATTTT
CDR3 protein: CATSDLLNRAHNQPQHF

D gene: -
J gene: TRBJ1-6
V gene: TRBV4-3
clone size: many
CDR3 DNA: TGCGCCAGCAGCCAATACCGGAGCTCCTATAATTCACCCCTCCACTTT
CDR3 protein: CASSQYRSSYNSPLHF

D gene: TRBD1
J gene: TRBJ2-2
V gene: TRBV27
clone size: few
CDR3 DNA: TGTGCCAGCAGTCCCAACAGGGGGACCGGGGAGCTGTTTTTT
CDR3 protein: CASSPNRGTGELFF

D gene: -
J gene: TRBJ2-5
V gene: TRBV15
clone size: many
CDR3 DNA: TGTGCCACCAGCAGAGATCAGACGGACCAAGAGACCCAGTACTTC
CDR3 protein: CATSRDQTDQETQYF

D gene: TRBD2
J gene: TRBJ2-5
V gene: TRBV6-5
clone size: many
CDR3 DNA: TGTGCCAGCAGTGATACGGTACGCCGGAGCGGGGGTCGAGAGACCCAGTACTTC
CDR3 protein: CASSDTVRRSGGRETQYF

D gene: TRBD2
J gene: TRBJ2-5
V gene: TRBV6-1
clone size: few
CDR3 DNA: TGTGCCAGCAAGGGAGGGATTGGAAAGACCCAGTACTTC
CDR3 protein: CASKGGIGKTQYF

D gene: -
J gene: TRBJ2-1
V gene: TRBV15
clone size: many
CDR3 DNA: TGTGCCACCAGCAGAGATTCGGAGCAGTTCTTC
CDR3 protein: CATSRDSEQFF

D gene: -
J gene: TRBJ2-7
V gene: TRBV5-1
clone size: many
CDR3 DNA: TGCGCCAGCAGCTCACGGACCGTCTCCTACGAGCAGTACTTC
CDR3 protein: CASSSRTVSYEQYF

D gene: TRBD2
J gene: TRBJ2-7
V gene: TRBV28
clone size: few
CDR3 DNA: TGTGCCAGCAGTCTTACCCCGGGACTAGCGGGAAAGGGCCGCGAGCAGTACTTC
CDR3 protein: CASSLTPGLAGKGREQYF

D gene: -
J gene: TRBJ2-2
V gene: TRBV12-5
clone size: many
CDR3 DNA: TGTGCTAGTGGTGCGGGGAACACCGGGGAGCTGTTTTTT
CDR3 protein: CASGAGNTGELFF

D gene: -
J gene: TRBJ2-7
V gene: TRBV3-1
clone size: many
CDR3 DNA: TGTGCCAGCAGCCAAGTAAACGAGGTCACATCATCGCAATACTTC
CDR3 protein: CASSQVNEVTSSQYF

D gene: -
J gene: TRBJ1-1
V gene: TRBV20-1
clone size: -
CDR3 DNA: TGCAGTGCTAGAGATTGGGGGGTCGGCACTGAAGCTTTCTTT
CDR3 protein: CSARDWGVGTEAFF

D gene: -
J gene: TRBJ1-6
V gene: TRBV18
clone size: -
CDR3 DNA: TGCGCCAGCTCACCCGGGACTCCAGGGGATTCACCCCCCCACTTT
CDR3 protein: CASSPGTPGDSPPHF

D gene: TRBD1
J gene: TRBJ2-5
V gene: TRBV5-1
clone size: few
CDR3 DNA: TGCGCCAGCAGTACTGAAAGACAGGGGGGCGCAGAGACCCAGTACTTC
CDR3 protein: CASSTERQGGAETQYF

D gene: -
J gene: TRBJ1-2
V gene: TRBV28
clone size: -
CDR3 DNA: TGTGCCAGCAGTTTTTTAGGGACAACGCACCTTGCTAACTATGGCTACACCTTC
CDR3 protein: CASSFLGTTHLANYGYTF

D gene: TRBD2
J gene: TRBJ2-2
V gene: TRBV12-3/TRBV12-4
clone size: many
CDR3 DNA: TGTGCCAGCAGTCTCCTAGCGGGGGGCACCGGGGAGCTGTTTTTT
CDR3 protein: CASSLLAGGTGELFF

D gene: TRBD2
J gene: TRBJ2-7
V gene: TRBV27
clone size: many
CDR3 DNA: TGTGCCAGCAGTTCGACCATAGCGGGAGTCTACGAGCAGTACTTC
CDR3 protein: CASSSTIAGVYEQYF

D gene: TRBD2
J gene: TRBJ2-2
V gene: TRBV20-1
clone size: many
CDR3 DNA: TGCAGTGCTAGAGATCCGAGAGCGGGAGCGAACACCGGGGAGCTGTTTTTT
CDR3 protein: CSARDPRAGANTGELFF

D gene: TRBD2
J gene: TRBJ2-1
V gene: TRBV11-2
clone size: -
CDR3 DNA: TGTGCCAGCAGCTTAGACGGGTCTAGCGGGAGTACCTTGTCCTACAATGAGCAGTCCTTC
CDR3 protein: CASSLDGSSGSTLSYNEQSF

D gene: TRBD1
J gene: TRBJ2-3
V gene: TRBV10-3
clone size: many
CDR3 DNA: TGTGCCATCAGTGAGTGGGGACAGGTTACGCAGTATTTT
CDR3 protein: CAISEWGQVTQYF

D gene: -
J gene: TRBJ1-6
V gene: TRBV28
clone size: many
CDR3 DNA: TGTGCCAGCAGTTTAGGACGGTACCGGTCACCCCTCCACTTT
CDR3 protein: CASSLGRYRSPLHF

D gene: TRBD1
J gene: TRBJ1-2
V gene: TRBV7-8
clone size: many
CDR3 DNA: TGTGCCAGCAGCTTACAGGGGGCTATCAATGGCTACACCTTC
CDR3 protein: CASSLQGAINGYTF

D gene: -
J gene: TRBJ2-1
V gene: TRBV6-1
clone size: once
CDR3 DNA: TGTGCCAGCAGAACAGGGAGCTCCTACAATGAGCAGTTCTTC
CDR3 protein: CASRTGSSYNEQFF

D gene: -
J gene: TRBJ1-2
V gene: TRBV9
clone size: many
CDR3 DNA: TGTGCCAGCAGCGTAGCCGGGACCCTCAATTCCGCCTATGGCTACACCTTC
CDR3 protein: CASSVAGTLNSAYGYTF

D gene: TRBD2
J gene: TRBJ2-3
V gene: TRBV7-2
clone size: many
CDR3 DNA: TGTGCCAGCAGCTTAGGCCTAGCGGGCCCTACAGATACGCAGTATTTT
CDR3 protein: CASSLGLAGPTDTQYF

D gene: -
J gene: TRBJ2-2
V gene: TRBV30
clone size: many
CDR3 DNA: TGTGCCTGGAATTATCGGGGTGGCCCCGGGGAGCTGTTTTTT
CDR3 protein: CAWNYRGGPGELFF

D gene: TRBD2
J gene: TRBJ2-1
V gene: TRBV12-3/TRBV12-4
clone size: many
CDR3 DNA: TGTGCCAGCATCCGAGCCTCGGGAGGGTACAATGAGCAGTTCTTC
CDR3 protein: CASIRASGGYNEQFF

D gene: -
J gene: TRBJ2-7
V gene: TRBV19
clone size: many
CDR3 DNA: TGTGCCAGTAGTGCACCCCGGGACACCCCTTCCTACGAGCAGTACTTC
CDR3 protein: CASSAPRDTPSYEQYF

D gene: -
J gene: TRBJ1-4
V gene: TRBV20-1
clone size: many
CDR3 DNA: TGCAGTTCGGGACGACCTTCGTCAACTAATGAAAAACTGTTTTTT
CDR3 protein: CSSGRPSSTNEKLFF

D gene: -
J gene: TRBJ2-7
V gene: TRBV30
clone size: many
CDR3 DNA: TGTGCCTGGAGTGTAAAGTACGAGCAGTACTTC
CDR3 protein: CAWSVKYEQYF